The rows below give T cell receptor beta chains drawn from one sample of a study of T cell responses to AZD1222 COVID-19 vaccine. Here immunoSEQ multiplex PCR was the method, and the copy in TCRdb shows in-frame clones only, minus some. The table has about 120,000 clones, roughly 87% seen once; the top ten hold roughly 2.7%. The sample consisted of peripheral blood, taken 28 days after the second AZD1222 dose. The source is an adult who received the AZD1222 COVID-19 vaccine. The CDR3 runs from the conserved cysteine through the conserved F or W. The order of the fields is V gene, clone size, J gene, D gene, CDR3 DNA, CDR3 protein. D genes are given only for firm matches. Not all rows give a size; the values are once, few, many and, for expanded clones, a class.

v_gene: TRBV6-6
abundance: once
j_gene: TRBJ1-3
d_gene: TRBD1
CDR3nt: TGTGCCAGCAGCCACAGGGGGCTCGGAAACACCATATATTTT
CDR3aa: CASSHRGLGNTIYF

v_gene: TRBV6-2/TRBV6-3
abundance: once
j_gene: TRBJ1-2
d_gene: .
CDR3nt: TGTGCCAGCAGTTACTCGACCCCGGGCTACACCTTC
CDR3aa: CASSYSTPGYTF

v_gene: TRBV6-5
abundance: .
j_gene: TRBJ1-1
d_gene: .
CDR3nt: TGTGCCAGCAGTCTGTTCGCTGAAGCTTTCTTT
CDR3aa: CASSLFAEAFF

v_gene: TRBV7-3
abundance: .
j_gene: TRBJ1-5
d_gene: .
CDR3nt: TGTGCCAGCAGCCAGGGGTATGGTCAGCCCCAGCATTTT
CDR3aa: CASSQGYGQPQHF

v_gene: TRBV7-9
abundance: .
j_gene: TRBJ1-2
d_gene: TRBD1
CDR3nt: TGTGCCAGCAGCTTACAGGGGGCGCCAGGCTACACCTTC
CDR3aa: CASSLQGAPGYTF

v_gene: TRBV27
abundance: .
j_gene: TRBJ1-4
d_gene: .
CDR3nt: TGTGCCAGCAGTTCCAGGGGCTCTAATGAAAAACTGTTTTTT
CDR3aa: CASSSRGSNEKLFF

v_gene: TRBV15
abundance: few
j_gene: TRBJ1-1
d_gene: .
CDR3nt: TGTGCCACCAGCCGCGGGGGGGTAGGTACTGAAGCTTTCTTT
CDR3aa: CATSRGGVGTEAFF

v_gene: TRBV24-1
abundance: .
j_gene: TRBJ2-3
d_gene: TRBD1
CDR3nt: TGTGCCACCAAAGGACAGGGCAACACAGATACGCAGTATTTT
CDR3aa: CATKGQGNTDTQYF

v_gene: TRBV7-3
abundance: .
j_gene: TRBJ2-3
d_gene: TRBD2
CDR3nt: TGTGCCAGCAGCTTAAGTAGCGGGGGGTACGCTACGCAGTATTTT
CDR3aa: CASSLSSGGYATQYF

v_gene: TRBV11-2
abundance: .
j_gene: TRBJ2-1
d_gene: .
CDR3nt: TGTGCCAGCAGCTTAGATAGAGAGCAGTTCTTC
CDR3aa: CASSLDREQFF

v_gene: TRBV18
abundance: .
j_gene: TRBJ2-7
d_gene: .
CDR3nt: TGTGCCAGCTCACCTGGGCAGAGAGAGCCCTACGAGCAGTACTTC
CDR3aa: CASSPGQREPYEQYF

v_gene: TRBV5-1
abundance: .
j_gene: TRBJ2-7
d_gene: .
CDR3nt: TGCGCCAGCAGCTTGTTTGTGGGCTACGAGCAGTACTTC
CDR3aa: CASSLFVGYEQYF

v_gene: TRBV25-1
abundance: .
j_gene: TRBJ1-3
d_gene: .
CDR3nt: TGTGCCAGCAGTGAATGGGGGACGAGGGTCGGGGGAAACACCATATATTTT
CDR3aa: CASSEWGTRVGGNTIYF

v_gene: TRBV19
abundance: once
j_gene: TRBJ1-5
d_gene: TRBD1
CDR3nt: TGTGCCAGTAGTATAAAGAGGGGACAGGGGTTTGGTCAGCCCCAGCATTTT
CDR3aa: CASSIKRGQGFGQPQHF

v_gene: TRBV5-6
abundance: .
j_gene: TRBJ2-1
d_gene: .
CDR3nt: TGTGCCAGCAGCGGTTATGACAAGAGCTCCTACAATGAGCAGTTCTTC
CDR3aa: CASSGYDKSSYNEQFF

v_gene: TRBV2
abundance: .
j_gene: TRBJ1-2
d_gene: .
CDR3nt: TGTGCCAGCCCTAAGTATCCAGGGTTCGATGGCTACACCTTC
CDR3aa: CASPKYPGFDGYTF

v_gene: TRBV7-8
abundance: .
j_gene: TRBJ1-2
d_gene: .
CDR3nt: TGTGCCAGCAGCTCCCTTGGGGCAGATAACTATGGCTACACCTTC
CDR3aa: CASSSLGADNYGYTF

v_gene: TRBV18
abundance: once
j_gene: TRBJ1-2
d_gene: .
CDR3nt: TGTGCCAGCTCACCACCATATAATCCACGAGGCTATGGCTACACCTTC
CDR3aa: CASSPPYNPRGYGYTF

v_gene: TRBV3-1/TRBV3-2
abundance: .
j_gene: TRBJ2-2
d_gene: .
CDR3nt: TGTGCCAGCAGCCAAGGACTAGGAGACACCGGGGAGCTGTTTTTT
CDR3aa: CASSQGLGDTGELFF

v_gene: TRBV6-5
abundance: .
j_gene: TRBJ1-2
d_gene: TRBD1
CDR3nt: TGTGCCAGCAGTAACCCGGGACAGAGCTATGGCTACACCTTC
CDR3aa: CASSNPGQSYGYTF

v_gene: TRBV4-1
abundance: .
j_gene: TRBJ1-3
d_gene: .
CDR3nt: TGCGCCAGCAGCCAAGATCACCGTGACACCATATATTTT
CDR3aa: CASSQDHRDTIYF

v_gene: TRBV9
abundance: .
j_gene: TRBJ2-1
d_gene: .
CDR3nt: TGTGCCAGCAGCACAAGGAGGGAAGGGAAGGATGAGCAGTTCTTC
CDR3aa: CASSTRREGKDEQFF

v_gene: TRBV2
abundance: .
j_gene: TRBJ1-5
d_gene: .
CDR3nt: TGTGCCAGTGGCAGACCCCCTGGGCCCCAGCATTTT
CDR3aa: CASGRPPGPQHF

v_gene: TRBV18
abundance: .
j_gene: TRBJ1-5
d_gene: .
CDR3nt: TGTGCCAGCTCACAAGGTAGCAATCAGCCCCAGCATTTT
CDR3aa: CASSQGSNQPQHF

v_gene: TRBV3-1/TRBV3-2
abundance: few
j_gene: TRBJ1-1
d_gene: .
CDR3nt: TGTGCCAGCAGCCGGGGCGAGAACACTGAAGCTTTCTTT
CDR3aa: CASSRGENTEAFF

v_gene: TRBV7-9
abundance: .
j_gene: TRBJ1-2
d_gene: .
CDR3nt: TGTGCCAGCAGCCAAAGGGGTCATCACTATGGCTACACCTTC
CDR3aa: CASSQRGHHYGYTF

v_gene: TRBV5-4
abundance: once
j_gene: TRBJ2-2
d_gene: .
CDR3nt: TGTGCCAGCAGCTTGCAGGGGAACACCGGGGAGCTGTTTTTT
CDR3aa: CASSLQGNTGELFF

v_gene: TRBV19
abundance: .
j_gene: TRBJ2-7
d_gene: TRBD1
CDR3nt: TGTGCCAGTAGTCTCGGACAGGGAACCTACGAGCAGTACTTC
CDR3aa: CASSLGQGTYEQYF

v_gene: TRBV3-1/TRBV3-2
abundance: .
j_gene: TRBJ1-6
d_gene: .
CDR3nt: TGTGCCAGCAGCCATGATCCTTCACCCCTCCACTTT
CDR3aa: CASSHDPSPLHF

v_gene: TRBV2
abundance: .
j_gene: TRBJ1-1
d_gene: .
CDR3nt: TGTGCCAGCAGTGACTCCGGGGTCCCTGAAGCTTTCTTT
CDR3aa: CASSDSGVPEAFF

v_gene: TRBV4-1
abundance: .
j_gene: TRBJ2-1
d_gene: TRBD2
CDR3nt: TGCGCCAGCAGCCAAGAATTGCGGCGGGGGGGCCCCCCACGAGTGAATGAGCAGTTCTTC
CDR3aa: CASSQELRRGGPPRVNEQFF

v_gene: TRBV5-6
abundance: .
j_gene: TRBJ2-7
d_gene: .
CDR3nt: TGTGCCAGCAGCTGGGAGACAGGACCCTACGAGCAGTACTTC
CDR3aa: CASSWETGPYEQYF

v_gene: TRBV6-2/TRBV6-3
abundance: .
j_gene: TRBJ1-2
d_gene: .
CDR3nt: TGTGCCAGCAGTTACGGACAGAACTCGGCGATGGGCTACACCTTC
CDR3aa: CASSYGQNSAMGYTF

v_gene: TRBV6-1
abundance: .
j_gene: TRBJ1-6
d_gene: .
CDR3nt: TGTGCCAGCAGTGAATACAGTAGAGGGTTCGGTTCACCCCTCCACTTT
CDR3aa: CASSEYSRGFGSPLHF

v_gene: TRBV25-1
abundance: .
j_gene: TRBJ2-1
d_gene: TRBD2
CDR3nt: TGTGCCAGCAGTGAACCTCTAGCGGGGTTAGAGGATGAGCAGTTCTTC
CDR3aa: CASSEPLAGLEDEQFF

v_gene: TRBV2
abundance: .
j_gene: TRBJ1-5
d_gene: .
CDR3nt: TGTGCCAGCAGTGAAACAGGCTCGACCGGGCCCCAGCATTTT
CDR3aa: CASSETGSTGPQHF